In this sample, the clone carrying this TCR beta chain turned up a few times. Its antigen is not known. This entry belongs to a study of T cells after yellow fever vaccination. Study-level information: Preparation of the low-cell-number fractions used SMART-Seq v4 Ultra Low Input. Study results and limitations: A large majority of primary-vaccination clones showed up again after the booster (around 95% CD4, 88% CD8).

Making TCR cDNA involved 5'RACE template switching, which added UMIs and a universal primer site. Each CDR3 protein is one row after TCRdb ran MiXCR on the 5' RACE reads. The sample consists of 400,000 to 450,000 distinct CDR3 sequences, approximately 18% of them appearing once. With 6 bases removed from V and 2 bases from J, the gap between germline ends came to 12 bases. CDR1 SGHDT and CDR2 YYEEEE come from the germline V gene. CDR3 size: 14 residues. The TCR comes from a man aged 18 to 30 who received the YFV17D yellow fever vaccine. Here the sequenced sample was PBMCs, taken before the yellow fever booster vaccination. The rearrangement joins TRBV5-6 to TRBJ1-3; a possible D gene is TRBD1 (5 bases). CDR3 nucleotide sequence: TGTGCCAGCACCCAAGGGACGACTGGAAACACCATATATTTT. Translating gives CASTQGTTGNTIYF.